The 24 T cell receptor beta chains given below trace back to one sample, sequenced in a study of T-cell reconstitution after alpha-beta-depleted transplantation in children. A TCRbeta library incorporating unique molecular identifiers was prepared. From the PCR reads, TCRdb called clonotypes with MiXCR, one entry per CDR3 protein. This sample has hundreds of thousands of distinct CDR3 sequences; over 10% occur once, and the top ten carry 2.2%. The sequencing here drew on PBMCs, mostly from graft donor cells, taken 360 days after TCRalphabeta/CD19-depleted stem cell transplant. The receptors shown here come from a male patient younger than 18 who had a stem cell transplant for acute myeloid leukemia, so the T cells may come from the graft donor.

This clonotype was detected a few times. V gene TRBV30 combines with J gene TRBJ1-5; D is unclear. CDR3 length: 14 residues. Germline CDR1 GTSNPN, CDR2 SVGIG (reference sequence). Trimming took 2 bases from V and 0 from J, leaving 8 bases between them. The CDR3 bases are TGTGCCTGGAGTAGTGTGGATAGCAATCAGCCCCAGCATTTT. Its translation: CAWSSVDSNQPQHF.

CDR3 DNA: TGCAGTGCGGCACAGGGTCCGGCGGGCACAGATACGCAGTATTTT. Amino acid sequence: CSAAQGPAGTDTQYF. This chain connects TRBV20-1 to TRBJ2-3, with a tentative D call TRBD1 (6 bases). The V end was cut by 6 bases, the J end by 1 base, with 17 bases between. Germline V gene data show CDR1 as DFQATT and CDR2 as SNEGSKA (reference sequence). The length of the CDR3 is 15 residues.

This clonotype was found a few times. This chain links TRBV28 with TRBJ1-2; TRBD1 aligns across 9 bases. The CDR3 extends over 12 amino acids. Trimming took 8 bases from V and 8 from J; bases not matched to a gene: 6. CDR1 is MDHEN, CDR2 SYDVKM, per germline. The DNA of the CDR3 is TGTGCCAGCGCCGGGACAGGGTACGGCTACACCTTC. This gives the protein CASAGTGYGYTF.

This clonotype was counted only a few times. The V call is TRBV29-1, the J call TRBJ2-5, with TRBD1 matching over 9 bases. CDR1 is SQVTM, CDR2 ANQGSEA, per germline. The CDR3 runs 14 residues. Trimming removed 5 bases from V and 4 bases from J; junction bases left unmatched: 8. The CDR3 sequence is CSVPRTGVGETQYF. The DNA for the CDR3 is TGCAGCGTTCCTCGGACAGGGGTTGGAGAGACCCAGTACTTC.

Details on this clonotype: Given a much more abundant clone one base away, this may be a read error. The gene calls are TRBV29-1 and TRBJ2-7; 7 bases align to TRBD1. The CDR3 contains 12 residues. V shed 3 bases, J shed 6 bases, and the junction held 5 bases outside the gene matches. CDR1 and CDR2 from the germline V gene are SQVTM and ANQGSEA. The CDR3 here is CSVEAQGCEQYF. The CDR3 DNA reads TGCAGCGTTGAGGCACAGGGGTGCGAGCAGTACTTC.

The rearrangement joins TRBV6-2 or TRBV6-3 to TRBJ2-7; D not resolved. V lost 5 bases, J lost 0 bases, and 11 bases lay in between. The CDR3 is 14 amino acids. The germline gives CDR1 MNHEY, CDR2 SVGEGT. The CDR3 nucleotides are TGTGCCAGCAGTAACTGGGCGAGCTCCTACGAGCAGTACTTC. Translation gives CASSNWASSYEQYF.

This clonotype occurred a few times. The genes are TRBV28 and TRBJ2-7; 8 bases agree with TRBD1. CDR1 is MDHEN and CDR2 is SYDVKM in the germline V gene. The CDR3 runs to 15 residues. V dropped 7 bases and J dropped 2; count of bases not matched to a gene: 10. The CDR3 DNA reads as TGTGCCAGCACCTTCGTGGGACAGGCGACCTACGAGCAGTACTTC. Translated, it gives CASTFVGQATYEQYF.

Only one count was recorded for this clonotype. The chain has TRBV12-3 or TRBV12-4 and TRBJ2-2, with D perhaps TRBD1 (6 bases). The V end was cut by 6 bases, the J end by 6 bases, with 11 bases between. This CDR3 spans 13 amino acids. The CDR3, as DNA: TGTGCCAGCAGCCCAGGGGCCCCCGGGGAGCTGTTTTTT. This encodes CASSPGAPGELFF.

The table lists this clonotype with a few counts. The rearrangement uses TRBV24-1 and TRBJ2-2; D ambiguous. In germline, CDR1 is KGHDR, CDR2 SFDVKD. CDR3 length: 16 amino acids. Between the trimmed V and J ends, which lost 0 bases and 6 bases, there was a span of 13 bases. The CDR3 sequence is CATSDLRLGRAGELFF. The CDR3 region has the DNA TGTGCCACCAGTGATTTGAGGCTGGGTCGAGCCGGGGAGCTGTTTTTT.

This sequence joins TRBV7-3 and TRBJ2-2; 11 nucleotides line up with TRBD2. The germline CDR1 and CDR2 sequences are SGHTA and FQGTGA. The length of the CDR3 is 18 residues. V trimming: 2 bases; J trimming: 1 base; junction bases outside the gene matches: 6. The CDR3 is CASSLASGTSGNTGELFF. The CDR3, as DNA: TGTGCCAGCAGCTTAGCGTCCGGGACTAGCGGGAACACCGGGGAGCTGTTTTTT.

CDR3 sequence (DNA): TGCAGCACCCGGGACAGGGGAATGCACAATGAGCAGTTCTTC. Its protein product is CSTRDRGMHNEQFF. The chain recombines TRBV29-1 with TRBJ2-1, with TRBD1 matching 10 bases. The CDR3 runs to 14 residues. Trimming cost V 8 bases and J 5 bases; bases outside gene matches: 9. The germline V gene encodes CDR1 SQVTM and CDR2 ANQGSEA.

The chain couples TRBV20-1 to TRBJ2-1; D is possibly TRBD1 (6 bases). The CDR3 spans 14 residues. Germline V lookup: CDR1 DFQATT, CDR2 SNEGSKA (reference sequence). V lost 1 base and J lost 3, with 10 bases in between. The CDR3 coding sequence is TGCAGTGCTAGAGGGGGGCGAAACTACAATGAGCAGTTCTTC. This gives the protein CSARGGRNYNEQFF.

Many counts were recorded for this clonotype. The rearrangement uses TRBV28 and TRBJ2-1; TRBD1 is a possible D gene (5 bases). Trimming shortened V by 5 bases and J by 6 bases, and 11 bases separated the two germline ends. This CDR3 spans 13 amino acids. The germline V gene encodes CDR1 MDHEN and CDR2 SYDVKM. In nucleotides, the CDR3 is TGTGCCAGCAGTCCCTTAGGGGTCAATGAGCAGTTCTTC. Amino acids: CASSPLGVNEQFF.

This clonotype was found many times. CDR3 loop: CATSRAPPTDSYEQYF. The CDR3 bases are TGTGCCACCAGCAGAGCTCCACCGACGGACTCCTACGAGCAGTACTTC. The chain joins TRBV15 to TRBJ2-7; D remains unclear. V lost 1 base and J lost 0, with 13 bases in between. Per germline, CDR1 LNHNV and CDR2 YYDKDF (reference sequence). The CDR3 totals 16 residues. Together with reference TRBV15 and TRBJ2-7, the CDR3 gives the full variable domain: DAMVIQNPRYQVTQFGKPVTLSCSQTLNHNVMYWYQQKSSQAPKLLFHYYDKDFNNEADTPDNFQSRRPNTSFCFLDIRSPGLGDTAMYLCATSRAPPTDSYEQYFGPGTRLTVT.

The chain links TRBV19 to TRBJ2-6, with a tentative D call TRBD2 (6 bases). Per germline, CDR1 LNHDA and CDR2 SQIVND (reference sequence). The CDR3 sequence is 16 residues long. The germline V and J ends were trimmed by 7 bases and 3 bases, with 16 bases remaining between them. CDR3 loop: CASNLNLGLGANVLTF. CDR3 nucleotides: TGTGCCAGTAATTTAAATTTGGGACTTGGGGCCAACGTCCTGACTTTC. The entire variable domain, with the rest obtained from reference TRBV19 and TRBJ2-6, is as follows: DGGITQSPKYLFRKEGQNVTLSCEQNLNHDAMYWYRQDPGQGLRLIYYSQIVNDFQKGDIAEGYSVSREKKESFPLTVTSAQKNPTAFYLCASNLNLGLGANVLTFGAGSRLTVL.

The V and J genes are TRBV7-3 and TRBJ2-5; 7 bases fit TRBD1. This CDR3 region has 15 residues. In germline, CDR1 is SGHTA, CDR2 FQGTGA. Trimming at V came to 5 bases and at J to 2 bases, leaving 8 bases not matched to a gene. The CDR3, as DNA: TGTGCCAGCAGCCCCCAGGGGACAGCACAAGAGACCCAGTACTTC. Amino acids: CASSPQGTAQETQYF.

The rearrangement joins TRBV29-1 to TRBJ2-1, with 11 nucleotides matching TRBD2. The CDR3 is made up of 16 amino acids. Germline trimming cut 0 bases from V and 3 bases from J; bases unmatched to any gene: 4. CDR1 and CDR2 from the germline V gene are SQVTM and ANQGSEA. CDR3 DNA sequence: TGCAGCGTTGAAGAACCACTAGCGGGAGTCTACAATGAGCAGTTCTTC. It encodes CSVEEPLAGVYNEQFF.

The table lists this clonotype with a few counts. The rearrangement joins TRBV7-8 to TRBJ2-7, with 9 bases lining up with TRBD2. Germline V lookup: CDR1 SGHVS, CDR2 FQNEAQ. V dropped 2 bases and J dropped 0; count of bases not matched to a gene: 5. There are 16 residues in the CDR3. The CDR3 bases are TGTGCCAGCAGCTTAACTTTAGCGGGGGCCTCCTACGAGCAGTACTTC. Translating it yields CASSLTLAGASYEQYF.

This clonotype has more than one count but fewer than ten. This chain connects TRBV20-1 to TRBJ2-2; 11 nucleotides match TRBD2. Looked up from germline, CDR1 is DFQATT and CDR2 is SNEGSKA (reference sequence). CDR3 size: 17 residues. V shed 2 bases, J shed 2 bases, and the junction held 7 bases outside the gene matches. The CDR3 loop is CSARKSSGRTNTGELFF. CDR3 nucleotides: TGCAGTGCTAGAAAATCTAGCGGGAGGACCAACACCGGGGAGCTGTTTTTT.

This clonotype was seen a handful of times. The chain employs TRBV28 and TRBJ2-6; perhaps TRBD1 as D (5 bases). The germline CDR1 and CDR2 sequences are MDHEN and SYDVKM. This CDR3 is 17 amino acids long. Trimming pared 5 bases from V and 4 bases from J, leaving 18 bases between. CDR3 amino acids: CASSGTGQGTGANVLTF. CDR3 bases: TGTGCCAGCAGTGGAACCGGGCAGGGCACAGGGGCCAACGTCCTGACTTTC.

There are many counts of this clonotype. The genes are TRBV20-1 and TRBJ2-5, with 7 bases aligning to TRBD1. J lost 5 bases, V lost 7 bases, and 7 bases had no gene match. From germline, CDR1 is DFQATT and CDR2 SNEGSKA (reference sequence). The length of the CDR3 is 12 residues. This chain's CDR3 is CSVVATGETQYF. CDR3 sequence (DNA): TGCAGTGTTGTAGCGACAGGGGAGACCCAGTACTTC.

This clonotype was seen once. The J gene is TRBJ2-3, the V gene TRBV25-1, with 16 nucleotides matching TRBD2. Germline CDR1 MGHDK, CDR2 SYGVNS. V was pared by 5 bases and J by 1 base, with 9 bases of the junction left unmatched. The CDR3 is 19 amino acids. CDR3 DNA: TGTGCCAGCAGTCCAGGCGGGACTAGCGGGAGGGCCGGCACAGATACGCAGTATTTT. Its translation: CASSPGGTSGRAGTDTQYF.

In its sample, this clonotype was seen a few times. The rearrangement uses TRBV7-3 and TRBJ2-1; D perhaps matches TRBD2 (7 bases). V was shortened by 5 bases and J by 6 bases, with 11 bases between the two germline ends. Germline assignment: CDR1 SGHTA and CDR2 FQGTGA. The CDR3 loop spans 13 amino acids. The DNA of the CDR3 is TGTGCCAGCAGCCTAGGGGGGGCCAATGAGCAGTTCTTC. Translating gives CASSLGGANEQFF.

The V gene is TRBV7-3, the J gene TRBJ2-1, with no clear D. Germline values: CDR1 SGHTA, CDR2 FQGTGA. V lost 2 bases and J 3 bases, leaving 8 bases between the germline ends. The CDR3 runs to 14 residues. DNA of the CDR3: TGTGCCAGCAGCTTAGAAGGAATCTACAATGAGCAGTTCTTC. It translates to CASSLEGIYNEQFF.